This record covers a single TCR beta chain. The record originates from a study of blood T cell repertoires in COVID-19. Sequencing was performed with immunoSEQ multiplex PCR; in TCRdb, only in-frame clones are kept and a portion is missing. The data show about 280,000 clones, 86% seen once. One Seattle source followed patients from active infection through their disease course. From germline, CDR1 is PRHDT and CDR2 FYEKMQ (reference sequence). V gave up 6 bases and J gave up 5 bases, with 15 bases separating them. The CDR3 covers 14 residues. The rearrangement uses TRBV13 and TRBJ2-3, with D possibly matching TRBD2 (7 bases). The source material was peripheral blood. The receptor's source is a woman in her seventies with COVID-19, enrolled during active disease. Here the CDR3 DNA reads TGTGCCAGCAGTTCGAGGCGGGGGCAAGATACGCAGTATTTT. Protein: CASSSRRGQDTQYF. Drawing the rest from reference TRBV13 and TRBJ2-3, the complete variable domain is AAGVIQSPRHLIKEKRETATLKCYPIPRHDTVYWYQQGPGQDPQFLISFYEKMQSDKGSIPDRFSAQQFSDYHSELNMSSLELGDSALYFCASSSRRGQDTQYFGPGTRLTVL.